Listed here are 22 T cell receptor beta chains from one sample, sequenced in a study of T cells in Graves' hyperthyroidism and ophthalmopathy. Amplified TCR beta CDR3 regions derived from RNA transcripts. An initial round of RT-PCR targeting the TCR CDR3 relied on the HTBI primer set. TCRdb passed the multiplex PCR reads through MiXCR, listing each CDR3 protein once. This sample has 540,000 or so distinct CDR3 sequences, with under 60% found just once. Sample: peripheral blood or thyroid tissue (not recorded which). The receptor set was obtained from an adult woman with Graves' disease, either hyperthyroidism or ophthalmopathy (not recorded which).

This clonotype has a handful of counts. The genes are TRBV20-1 and TRBJ1-3, with unresolved D. The CDR3 consists of 13 residues. CDR1 is DFQATT, CDR2 SNEGSKA, per germline (reference sequence). With 3 bases removed from V and 9 bases from J, the gap between germline ends came to 15 bases. The CDR3 DNA follows: TGCAGTGCTAGTGGGCAGGTGGTATCCACCATATATTTT. Residues: CSASGQVVSTIYF.

This clonotype turned up a few times. The CDR3 nucleotides are TGTGCCAGCAGCCAATTAGGGACAGACTATGGCTACACCTTC. It yields the protein CASSQLGTDYGYTF. The V call is TRBV3-1, the J call TRBJ1-2; TRBD1 aligns across 7 bases. The ends lost 2 bases at V and 3 bases at J; junction bases unmatched: 3. Germline lookup yields CDR1 LGHDT and CDR2 YNNKEL (reference sequence). The CDR3 runs to 14 residues. The full variable domain, its missing parts supplied by reference TRBV3-1 and TRBJ1-2, is DTAVSQTPKYLVTQMGNDKSIKCEQNLGHDTMYWYKQDSKKFLKIMFSYNNKELIINETVPNRFSPKSPDKAHLNLHINSLELGDSAVYFCASSQLGTDYGYTFGSGTRLTVV.

This clonotype was detected ten times or more. The DNA of the CDR3 is TGTGCCAGCAGCTTCACAGGGAAGGGGCCCCAGCATTTT. Translation gives CASSFTGKGPQHF. The genes are TRBV11-2 and TRBJ1-5; D is perhaps TRBD1 (6 bases). Germline CDR1 is SGHAT and CDR2 is FQNNGV. V was clipped by 3 bases and J by 9 bases, with 12 bases between them. The CDR3 is 13 amino acids.

The chain employs TRBV12-3 or TRBV12-4 and TRBJ1-2; D is undetermined. V was shortened by 6 bases and J by 8 bases, with 10 bases between the two germline ends. CDR3 size: 11 residues. The CDR3 DNA reads TGTGCCAGCAGCTCCTGGAGAGGCTACACCTTC. This gives the protein CASSSWRGYTF.

Details on this clonotype: With a much larger clone just one base away, this may be a read error. The missing conserved phenylalanine or tryptophan at the end of this CDR3 makes a read error likely. The gene calls are TRBV20-1 and TRBJ2-7, with D perhaps TRBD1 or TRBD2 (5 bases each). CDR3 length equals 13 residues. Germline assignment: CDR1 DFQATT and CDR2 SNEGSKA (reference sequence). The CDR3 region has the DNA TGCAGTGCTTCCGGGGCCATCTCCTACAAGCAGTACATC. This gives the protein CSASGAISYKQYI.

The chain joins TRBV29-1 to TRBJ1-1; 7 bases agree with TRBD1. CDR1 and CDR2 (germline): SQVTM, ANQGSEA. J lost 4 bases, V lost 7 bases, and 9 bases had no gene match. CDR3 length: 13 amino acids. CDR3 loop: CSAKTGLGTEAFF. In DNA form, the CDR3 reads TGCAGCGCAAAGACAGGGCTGGGCACTGAAGCTTTCTTT.

This clonotype has just one count. At one end, the junction sequence differs from germline, possibly due to a read error. V gene TRBV30 combines with J gene TRBJ1-1; a possible D gene is TRBD1 (5 bases). CDR1 and CDR2 (germline): GTSNPN, SVGIG (reference sequence). This CDR3 spans 14 amino acids. The CDR3 coding sequence is TGTGCCTGGAGTCCAACGACAGTATGGACTGAATCTTTCTTT. As protein: CAWSPTTVWTESFF.

There are a few counts of this clonotype. The genes are TRBV10-3 and TRBJ2-7; D is uncertain. Trimming removed 10 bases from V and 11 bases from J, with 27 bases in between. Germline V gene lookup returns CDR1 ENHRY and CDR2 SYGVKD. This CDR3 is 14 amino acids long. CDR3: CASRIVPLSKVEYF. For the CDR3, the DNA is TGTGCCAGCAGAATAGTTCCCCTGAGCAAGGTGGAGTACTTC.

DNA for the CDR3: TGTGCCAGCAGTGAAGCTCGGACAGGGGCCGGGGAGCTGTTTTTT. Protein: CASSEARTGAGELFF. This chain uses TRBV2 with TRBJ2-2; 9 positions agree with TRBD1. The trim removed 0 bases at V and 6 bases at J, leaving 2 bases unmatched. CDR1 is SNHLY and CDR2 is FYNNEI in the germline V gene. This CDR3 comprises 15 residues.

In this sample, this clonotype turned up many times. The chain has TRBV5-1 and TRBJ2-2; D perhaps matches TRBD1 (8 bases). The V end was cut by 3 bases, the J end by 6 bases, with 18 bases between. Per germline, CDR1 SGHRS and CDR2 YFSETQ. This CDR3 has 16 residues. CDR3 protein: CASSWSTTGGAGELFF. The CDR3 DNA is TGCGCCAGCAGCTGGTCAACAACAGGGGGGGCCGGGGAGCTGTTTTTT.

In this sample, this clonotype turned up once. The V and J genes are TRBV7-3 and TRBJ2-7, with D perhaps matching TRBD2 (5 bases). CDR1 is SGHTA and CDR2 is FQGTGA in the germline V gene. This CDR3 comprises 12 residues. The ends were cut back, 5 bases at V and 5 bases at J, with 10 bases in the middle. The CDR3 loop is CASSVDSNEQYF. The CDR3 nucleotides read TGTGCCAGCAGCGTGGACTCGAACGAGCAGTACTTC.

The chain links TRBV7-8 to TRBJ2-4; D not certain. Germline values: CDR1 SGHVS, CDR2 FQNEAQ. This CDR3 region has 15 residues. V was clipped by 1 base and J by 2 bases, with 9 bases between them. CDR3 loop: CASSLVERSKNIQYF. The CDR3 bases are TGTGCCAGCAGCTTAGTCGAGAGGTCCAAAAACATTCAGTACTTC.

The chain uses TRBV29-1 and TRBJ1-4, with a tentative D call TRBD1 (5 bases). The ends were cut back, 1 base at V and 11 bases at J, with 14 bases in the middle. From germline, CDR1 is SQVTM and CDR2 ANQGSEA. This CDR3 spans 13 amino acids. CDR3 sequence reads: CSVEVEQGGKLFF. The CDR3, as DNA: TGCAGCGTTGAAGTGGAGCAGGGAGGGAAACTGTTTTTT.

Only a few counts were recorded for this clonotype. The chain uses TRBV4-1 and TRBJ1-2, with D unresolved. CDR1 and CDR2 (germline): MGHRA, YSYEKL. Trimming took 2 bases from V and 1 from J, leaving 20 bases between them. The CDR3 length is 18 residues. The CDR3 sequence is CASSQRRVDQALNYGYTF. In DNA, the CDR3 is TGCGCCAGCAGCCAACGGAGGGTAGACCAGGCCCTTAACTATGGCTACACCTTC.

This sequence joins TRBV5-1 and TRBJ2-5; possible D gene TRBD1, 8 bases. Germline CDR1 reads SGHRS; CDR2 reads YFSETQ. CDR3 length equals 15 residues. The ends were cut back, 2 bases at V and 5 bases at J, with 16 bases in the middle. The CDR3 DNA reads as TGCGCCAGCAGCTTACAGGGGGAGGGAGGGGAGACCCAGTACTTC. Protein product: CASSLQGEGGETQYF.

This clonotype was recorded many times. This chain joins TRBV4-1 and TRBJ1-2, with TRBD1 matching over 7 bases. The germline CDR1 and CDR2 sequences are MGHRA and YSYEKL. CDR3 length: 14 residues. Trimming cost V 6 bases and J 8 bases; bases outside gene matches: 12. The CDR3 bases are TGCGCCAGCAGTAACAGGGGCCGAATGAGGGGCTACACCTTC. Translation: CASSNRGRMRGYTF.

V usage is TRBV10-3 and J usage is TRBJ1-1, with a tentative D call TRBD1 (6 bases). CDR3 size: 13 residues. With 6 bases removed from V and 2 bases from J, the gap between germline ends came to 10 bases. The germline V gene encodes CDR1 ENHRY and CDR2 SYGVKD. CDR3 sequence reads: CAIRVQGNTEAFF. CDR3 DNA sequence: TGTGCCATCAGGGTACAGGGAAACACTGAAGCTTTCTTT.

In regard to this clonotype: A read error may produce the germline difference seen at one junction end. This sequence joins TRBV5-1 and TRBJ2-5; D unresolved. This CDR3 comprises 13 residues. Germline V gene sequence: CDR1 SGHRS, CDR2 YFSETQ. Written as DNA, the CDR3 is TGTGCCAGCAGCATGTCGGGTGAGGAGCCCCAGTACTTC. It yields the protein CASSMSGEEPQYF.

The chain combines TRBV5-1 with TRBJ1-2; D is ambiguous. This CDR3 comprises 16 residues. The germline V and J ends were trimmed by 0 bases and 4 bases, with 16 bases remaining between them. Germline values: CDR1 SGHRS, CDR2 YFSETQ. As DNA, the CDR3 is TGCGCCAGCAGCTTGGGATCGCCCCCTGGGAGCTATGGCTACACCTTC. Translating gives CASSLGSPPGSYGYTF. The whole variable domain, filled in from reference TRBV5-1 and TRBJ1-2, reads KAGVTQTPRYLIKTRGQQVTLSCSPISGHRSVSWYQQTPGQGLQFLFEYFSETQRNKGNFPGRFSGRQFSNSRSEMNVSTLELGDSALYLCASSLGSPPGSYGYTFGSGTRLTVV.

The rearrangement links TRBV7-2 to TRBJ2-7, with 8 bases identical to TRBD2. This CDR3 region has 15 residues. In germline, CDR1 is SGHTA, CDR2 FQGNSA. V trimming: 2 bases; J trimming: 4 bases; junction bases outside the gene matches: 7. This CDR3 reads CASSLIGREVYEQYF. The CDR3 DNA reads TGTGCCAGCAGCTTAATCGGGAGGGAGGTGTACGAGCAGTACTTC. The full variable domain, its missing parts supplied by reference TRBV7-2 and TRBJ2-7, is GAGVSQSPSNKVTEKGKDVELRCDPISGHTALYWYRQSLGQGLEFLIYFQGNSAPDKSGLPSDRFSAERTGGSVSTLTIQRTQQEDSAVYLCASSLIGREVYEQYFGPGTRLTVT.

This clonotype has ten or more counts. This sequence joins TRBV20-1 and TRBJ1-2; D is undetermined. The V end was cut by 0 bases, the J end by 4 bases, with 9 bases between. This CDR3 contains 13 residues. Germline CDR1 is DFQATT and CDR2 is SNEGSKA (reference sequence). CDR3 region: CSARDPRSYGYTF. As DNA, the CDR3 is TGCAGTGCTAGAGATCCCAGATCCTATGGCTACACCTTC.

This clonotype is a singleton in its sample. This chain links TRBV10-3 with TRBJ2-3; D gene uncertain. CDR1 is ENHRY and CDR2 is SYGVKD in the germline V gene. This CDR3 is 14 amino acids long. V was cut by 0 bases and J by 8 bases, with 12 bases left in between. The CDR3 DNA reads TGTGCCATCAGTGAGTCCCCGGACGGTCCTACGCAGTATTTT. It encodes CAISESPDGPTQYF.